This record concerns one TCR beta chain sequence. Despite likely unrecorded immune exposures, the donors were nominally healthy at the time of sampling. The CDR3 has 14 amino acids. Germline CDR1 SGHTA, CDR2 FQGNSA. Trimming stripped 1 base from V and 7 bases from J, with 14 bases between. The PCR used 60 Vbeta and 13 Jbeta primers. TCRdb's table, derived via immunoSEQ multiplex PCR, lists solely in-frame clones and lacks some. The sample data list tens of thousands of clones. The entry originates in a study of cytomegalovirus exposure and HLA in healthy donors. The chain recombines TRBV7-2 with TRBJ2-7; D is perhaps TRBD1 (5 bases). The TCR comes from a woman aged 60-70 years in good health and CMV-seronegative. Sequencing was done on a sample of PBMCs. The CDR3 region is CASSLDRAGREQYF. The DNA of the CDR3 is TGTGCCAGCAGCTTAGATCGTGCAGGGCGAGAGCAGTACTTC.